This entry lists 15 T cell receptor beta chains sequenced from one sample in a study of blood T cell repertoires in COVID-19. Here immunoSEQ multiplex PCR was the method, and the copy in TCRdb shows in-frame clones only, minus some. The repertoire has some 340,000 clones, more than 85% of them found once; the top ten carry around 3.9%. The sequenced material came from PBMCs or T cells enriched from blood (not recorded which). These receptors all stem from a woman aged 25 to 45 who had been exposed to COVID-19.

This sequence joins TRBV5-8 and TRBJ1-3, with 12 bases identical to TRBD1. V was pared by 0 bases and J by 2 bases, with 9 bases of the junction left unmatched. The CDR3 is 19 residues long. Per the germline V gene, CDR1 is SGHTS and CDR2 is YDEGEE. As DNA, the CDR3 is TGTGCCAGCAGCTTGGGGGACAGGGGGCGGCTATTGACTGGAAACACCATATATTTT. It encodes CASSLGDRGRLLTGNTIYF. The full variable domain, with the rest looked up from reference TRBV5-8 and TRBJ1-3, is EAGVTQSPTHLIKTRGQQATLRCSPISGHTSVYWYQQALGLGLQFLLWYDEGEERNRGNFPPRFSGRQFPNYSSELNVNALELEDSALYLCASSLGDRGRLLTGNTIYFGEGSWLTVV.

The chain carries TRBV12-1 and TRBJ2-7; the table's TRBD1 call for D was not verified on the DNA. TRBV12-1 is assigned pseudogene status. CDR3 length: 16 amino acids. CDR3 sequence (DNA): TGTGCCAGCACCCAGAAAGGGGCGATAGGGTCTTACGAGCAGTACTTC. This gives the protein CASTQKGAIGSYEQYF.

In DNA, the CDR3 is TGTGCCAGCAGCGTAGGGAACGGGGGGACCACAGATACGCAGTATTTT. Translating gives CASSVGNGGTTDTQYF. The rearrangement uses TRBV9 and TRBJ2-3; TRBD2 agrees at 7 bases. Germline lookup yields CDR1 SGDLS and CDR2 YYNGEE. The CDR3 runs to 16 residues. Unmatched junction bases numbered 6, after V lost 0 bases and J lost 2 bases.

The rearrangement links TRBV14 to TRBJ2-3; the D gene is possibly TRBD2 (5 bases). Trimming took off 1 base at V and 0 bases at J, with 14 bases between the two ends. CDR1 SGHDN and CDR2 FVKESK come from the germline V gene. This CDR3 spans 17 amino acids. CDR3 DNA: TGTGCCAGCAGCCAAGTGGGGTCCGGGATTAGCACAGATACGCAGTATTTT. This encodes CASSQVGSGISTDTQYF.

This chain connects TRBV19 to TRBJ1-5; 10 nucleotides align to TRBD1. The CDR3 runs to 14 residues. Per the germline V gene, CDR1 is LNHDA and CDR2 is SQIVND (reference sequence). V lost 5 bases to trimming and J lost 4 bases; unmatched junction nucleotides: 2. CDR3 region: CASSGTGDNQPQHF. In nucleotides, the CDR3 is TGTGCCAGTAGTGGGACAGGGGATAATCAGCCCCAGCATTTT.

The rearrangement uses TRBV5-1 and TRBJ1-3, with D uncertain. Trimming removed 3 bases from V and 0 bases from J, with 7 bases in between. Germline loops: CDR1 SGHRS, CDR2 YFSETQ. The CDR3 runs to 14 residues. CDR3 nucleotides: TGCGCCAGCAGCTCCCGGAGCTCTGGAAACACCATATATTTT. Its protein product is CASSSRSSGNTIYF.

The chain is built from TRBV5-6 and TRBJ1-2; D not resolved. Germline values: CDR1 SGHDT, CDR2 YYEEEE. Trimming left V 0 bases short and J 2 bases short, with 8 bases between. This CDR3 comprises 14 residues. The CDR3 loop reads CASSLGETNYGYTF. CDR3 in DNA: TGTGCCAGCAGCTTGGGGGAGACCAACTATGGCTACACCTTC.

The chain uses TRBV24-1 and TRBJ2-3; maybe TRBD1 (5 bases). V shed 4 bases and J shed 4 bases, with 14 bases lying between them. Germline lookup yields CDR1 KGHDR and CDR2 SFDVKD. The CDR3 loop spans 15 amino acids. CDR3 DNA sequence: TGTGCCACCAGTGACTACTCCACAGGCTCAGATACGCAGTATTTT. This gives the protein CATSDYSTGSDTQYF.

This sequence joins TRBV7-2 and TRBJ1-2; maybe TRBD1 (6 bases). The CDR3 runs to 16 residues. Trimming stripped 1 base from V and 1 base from J, with 13 bases between. Germline-derived CDR1 and CDR2 are SGHTA and FQGNSA. The CDR3 loop reads CASSLVGGQDNYGYTF. The CDR3 bases are TGTGCCAGCAGCTTAGTCGGGGGGCAGGATAACTATGGCTACACCTTC.

V gene TRBV7-9 combines with J gene TRBJ1-3; D is uncertain. From germline, CDR1 is SEHNR and CDR2 FQNEAQ (reference sequence). This CDR3 is built from 13 residues. V was trimmed by 2 bases and J by 7 bases, leaving 9 bases between them. CDR3 DNA sequence: TGTGCCAGCAGCTTACCCAACGGGAACACCATATATTTT. It codes for CASSLPNGNTIYF.

The chain recombines TRBV9 with TRBJ1-3; D perhaps matches TRBD1 (5 bases). Germline CDR1 reads SGDLS; CDR2 reads YYNGEE. Trimming took 1 base from V and 2 from J, leaving 7 bases between them. The CDR3 runs to 14 residues. The CDR3 nucleotides read TGTGCCAGCAGCGTATCGACAGCTGGAAACACCATATATTTT. It codes for CASSVSTAGNTIYF.

V usage is TRBV3-1 (or the pseudogene TRBV3-2) and J usage is TRBJ2-7, with D unresolved. CDR3 length equals 14 residues. Trimming shortened V by 0 bases and J by 2 bases, and 8 bases separated the two germline ends. Germline V CDR1 and CDR2: LGHDT, YNNKEL (reference sequence). The CDR3 loop reads CASSQDLSAYEQYF. The CDR3, as DNA: TGTGCCAGCAGCCAAGATCTAAGCGCCTACGAGCAGTACTTC.

The V gene is TRBV7-9, the J gene TRBJ2-7; the match to TRBD1 covers 11 bases. In germline, CDR1 is SEHNR, CDR2 FQNEAQ (reference sequence). The CDR3 runs to 15 residues. The trim removed 3 bases at V and 5 bases at J, leaving 6 bases unmatched. CDR3 region: CASSLGTGGNHEQYF. The DNA of the CDR3 is TGTGCCAGCAGCTTGGGGACAGGGGGAAACCACGAGCAGTACTTC.

The V call is TRBV4-1, the J call TRBJ1-4; 7 bases align to TRBD1. From germline, CDR1 is MGHRA and CDR2 YSYEKL. CDR3 size: 16 residues. J lost 4 bases, V lost 3 bases, and 8 bases had no gene match. In DNA form, the CDR3 reads TGCGCCAGCAGCCATGCAGGGGGATGGGGTAATGAAAAACTGTTTTTT. Translation: CASSHAGGWGNEKLFF.

The rearrangement joins TRBV7-2 to TRBJ1-2; D is perhaps TRBD1 (5 bases). Germline-derived CDR1 and CDR2 are SGHTA and FQGNSA. V lost 0 bases and J 6 bases, leaving 11 bases between the germline ends. This CDR3 comprises 14 residues. This CDR3 reads CASSLAAGSDGYTF. The CDR3 DNA is TGTGCCAGCAGCTTAGCGGCAGGGTCAGATGGCTACACCTTC.